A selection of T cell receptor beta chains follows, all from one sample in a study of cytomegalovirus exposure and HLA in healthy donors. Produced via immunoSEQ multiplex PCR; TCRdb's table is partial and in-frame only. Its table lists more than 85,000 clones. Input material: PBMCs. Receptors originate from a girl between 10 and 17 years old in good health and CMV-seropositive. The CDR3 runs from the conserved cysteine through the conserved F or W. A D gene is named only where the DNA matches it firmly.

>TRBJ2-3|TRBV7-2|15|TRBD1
TGTGCCAGCAGCTTAGAGGGGACAGTGCCTGTTACGCAGTATTTT
CASSLEGTVPVTQYF
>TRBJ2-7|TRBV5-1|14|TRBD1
TGCGCCAGCAGCACGGGACAGGTCCCCTACGAGCAGTACTTC
CASSTGQVPYEQYF
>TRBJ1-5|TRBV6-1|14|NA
TGTGCCAGCAGTGAGGAGTGGGGCAATCAGCCCCAGCATTTT
CASSEEWGNQPQHF
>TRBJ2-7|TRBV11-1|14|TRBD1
TGTGCCAGCAGCTTCCCGGGGACAGCCTACGAGCAGTACTTC
CASSFPGTAYEQYF
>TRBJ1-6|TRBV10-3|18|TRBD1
TGTGCCATCAGTGAAAGGGGGCCCTCGAGCTCCTATAATTCACCCCTCCACTTT
CAISERGPSSSYNSPLHF
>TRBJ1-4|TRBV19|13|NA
TGTGCCAGTAGTGAGGCCTCTAGGGAAAAACTGTTTTTT
CASSEASREKLFF
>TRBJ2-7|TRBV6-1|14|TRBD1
TGTGCCAGCAGTCGAGGGGGCCAGGCCTACGAGCAGTACTTC
CASSRGGQAYEQYF
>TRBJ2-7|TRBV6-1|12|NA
TGTGCCAGCAGTGAAGGGGCAAACGAGCAGTACTTC
CASSEGANEQYF
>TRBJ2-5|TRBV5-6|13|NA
TGTGCCAGCAGCTTGGGAGGACCAGGGAACCAGTACTTC
CASSLGGPGNQYF
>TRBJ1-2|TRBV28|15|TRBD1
TGTGCCAGCAGTGGACAGGGTGTATTGGAATATGGCTACACCTTC
CASSGQGVLEYGYTF
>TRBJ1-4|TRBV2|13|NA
TGTGCCATCTTACCGCCGTCTAATGAAAAGCTGTTTTTT
CAILPPSNEKLFF
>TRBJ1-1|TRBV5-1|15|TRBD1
TGCGCCAGCAGCACCTGGACAGGTTGGAACACTGAAGCTTTCTTT
CASSTWTGWNTEAFF
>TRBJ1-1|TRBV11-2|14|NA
TGTGCCAGCAGCTTATCCTGGGAGGGCACTGAAGCTTTCTTT
CASSLSWEGTEAFF
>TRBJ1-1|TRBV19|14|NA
TGTGCCACCCACTTCGGGACAAGGAACACTGAAGCTTTCTTT
CATHFGTRNTEAFF
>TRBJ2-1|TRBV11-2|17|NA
TGTGCCAGCAGCTTATTCCTTACGGCGGGGGCGTACAATGAGCAGTTCTTC
CASSLFLTAGAYNEQFF
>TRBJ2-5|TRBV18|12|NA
TGTGCCAGCTCCCCCCGGGTCGAGACCCAGTACTTC
CASSPRVETQYF
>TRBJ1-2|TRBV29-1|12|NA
TGCAGCGTTGTTTGGAGTAACTATGGCTACACCTTC
CSVVWSNYGYTF
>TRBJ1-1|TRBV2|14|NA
TGTGCCAGCCATGACGGACAGACGAACACTGAAGCTTTCTTT
CASHDGQTNTEAFF
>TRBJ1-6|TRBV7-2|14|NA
TGTGCCAGCAGATTGGACAACATGCGTTCACCCCTCCACTTT
CASRLDNMRSPLHF
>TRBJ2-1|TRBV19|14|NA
TGTGCCAGTAGTATAGCAGGTAGCAGGGATGAGCAGTTCTTC
CASSIAGSRDEQFF
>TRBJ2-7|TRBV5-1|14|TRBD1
TGCGCCAGCAGCTCGGGACAGGGGATCGCCGAGCAGTACTTC
CASSSGQGIAEQYF
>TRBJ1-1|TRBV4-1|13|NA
TGCGCCAGCAGCCTCCCCGAGGGCACTGAAGCTTTCTTT
CASSLPEGTEAFF
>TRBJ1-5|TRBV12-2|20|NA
TGTGCAAGTCGCTTAGAGAAGGGGGGACAGGGGAACTATAGCAATCAGCCCCAGCATTTT
CASRLEKGGQGNYSNQPQHF
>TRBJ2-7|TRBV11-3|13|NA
TGTGCCAGCAGCTTAGCCCCCCACTACGAGCAGTACTTC
CASSLAPHYEQYF
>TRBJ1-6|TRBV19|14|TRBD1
TGTGCCAGCCAAACGACAGGGGGCGATTCACCCCTCCACTTT
CASQTTGGDSPLHF
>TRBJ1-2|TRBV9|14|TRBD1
TGTGCCAGCAGCCCTAGGGACAGCGCCTATGGCTACACCTTC
CASSPRDSAYGYTF
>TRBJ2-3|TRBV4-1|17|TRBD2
TGCGCCAGCAGCCAACCTGGACTAGCGGGGGCTACAGATACGCAGTATTTT
CASSQPGLAGATDTQYF
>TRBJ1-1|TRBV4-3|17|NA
TGCGCCAGCAGCCAAGGTTCGGCCGGGATTGGCGCCACTGAAGCTTTCTTT
CASSQGSAGIGATEAFF
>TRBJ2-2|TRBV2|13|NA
TGTGCCAGCAGTTACACGAACACCGGGGAGCTGTTTTTT
CASSYTNTGELFF
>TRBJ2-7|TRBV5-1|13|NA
TGCGCCAGCAGCGATGGAGGGGTTTACGAGCAGTACTTC
CASSDGGVYEQYF
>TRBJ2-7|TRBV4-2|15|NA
TGTGCCAGCAGCCAAGGTTTTGGGCAATCCTACGAGCAGTACTTC
CASSQGFGQSYEQYF
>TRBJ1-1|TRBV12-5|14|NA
TGTGCTAGTGGTTTGGTACAGGGAAGGACTGAAGCTTTCTTT
CASGLVQGRTEAFF
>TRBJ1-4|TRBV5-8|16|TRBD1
TGTGCCAGCAGCTTGAAGTTAAGGGGGCCGACGGAAAAACTGTTTTTT
CASSLKLRGPTEKLFF
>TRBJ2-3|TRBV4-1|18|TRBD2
TGCGCCAGCAGCCAAGATCCTCGGGACTACATTAGCACAGATACGCAGTATTTT
CASSQDPRDYISTDTQYF
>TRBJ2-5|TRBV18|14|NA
TGTGCCAGCTCACCACCCGCGGGACGGGAGACCCAGTACTTC
CASSPPAGRETQYF
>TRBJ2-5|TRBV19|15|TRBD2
TGTGCCAGTAGCATCGTTGGGGCGGGGGAAGAGACCCAGTACTTC
CASSIVGAGEETQYF
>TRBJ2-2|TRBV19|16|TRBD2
TGTGCCAGTAGTATAGAATCGGGGGGGCCGTTCGGGGAGCTGTTTTTT
CASSIESGGPFGELFF
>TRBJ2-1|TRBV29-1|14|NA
TGCAGCGCCTCGTCCTACAAAGGGGACAATGAGCAGTTCTTC
CSASSYKGDNEQFF
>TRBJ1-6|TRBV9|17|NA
TGTGCCAGCAGCGTACACCCGACAGGATCTTCGAATTCACCCCTCCACTTT
CASSVHPTGSSNSPLHF
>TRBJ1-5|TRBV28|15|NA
TGTGCCAGCAGTTTATTTTCAGGGGGCAATCAGCCCCAGCATTTT
CASSLFSGGNQPQHF
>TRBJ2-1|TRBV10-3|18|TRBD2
TGTGCCATCAGTGAGTCGCAAGGGACTAGCGGGAAGGGGAGTGAGCAGTTCTTC
CAISESQGTSGKGSEQFF
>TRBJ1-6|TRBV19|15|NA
TGTGCCAGTAGTTCCGCCAGGGAAAGGAATTCACCCCTCCACTTT
CASSSARERNSPLHF